The 7 T cell receptor beta chains given below trace back to one sample, sequenced in a study of CD8 T cells in Susac syndrome. Random hexamers served to reverse transcribe roughly 0.45 to 1 ug RNA. TCRdb passed the immunoSEQ multiplex PCR reads through MiXCR, listing each CDR3 protein once. The repertoire holds 95,000 to 150,000 distinct CDR3 sequences, with roughly 95% as singletons. The material sequenced was CD4+ T cells from PBMCs. Receptor source: a human donor with Susac syndrome.

CDR3 coding DNA: TGTGCCAGCAGCTTAGGTAGCGGGAGGGCCAATGAGCAGTTCTTC. It encodes CASSLGSGRANEQFF. The V gene is TRBV7-8, the J gene TRBJ2-1; 11 positions agree with TRBD2. The CDR3 loop spans 15 amino acids. J was trimmed by 6 bases and V by 1 base; bases with no gene match: 2. CDR1 is SGHVS, CDR2 FQNEAQ, per germline.

This clonotype was detected only once. V gene TRBV4-1 combines with J gene TRBJ2-3; 7 bases are a match to TRBD2. CDR1 is MGHRA and CDR2 is YSYEKL in the germline V gene. V was pared by 0 bases and J by 4 bases, with 4 bases of the junction left unmatched. The CDR3 spans 15 residues. The CDR3 DNA reads TGCGCCAGCAGCCAAGATCAGGCGGGAGCAGATACGCAGTATTTT. Encoded protein: CASSQDQAGADTQYF.

The chain couples TRBV3-1 to TRBJ1-1; maybe TRBD1 (5 bases). The length of the CDR3 is 13 residues. Per the germline V gene, CDR1 is LGHDT and CDR2 is YNNKEL (reference sequence). V was cut by 3 bases and J by 3 bases, with 8 bases left in between. CDR3: CASSQGGHTEAFF. The CDR3 DNA is TGTGCCAGCAGCCAGGGGGGACACACTGAAGCTTTCTTT.

This sequence joins TRBV27 and TRBJ2-7; D possibly corresponds to TRBD2 (7 bases). CDR1 is MNHEY and CDR2 is SMNVEV in the germline V gene (reference sequence). V lost 6 bases and J 3 bases, leaving 18 bases between the germline ends. The CDR3 contains 15 residues. CDR3 in DNA: TGTGCCAGCAGCCCTGGGGCGGGGGCCGTCTACGAGCAGTACTTC. As protein: CASSPGAGAVYEQYF.

In this sample, this clonotype turned up once. The chain uses TRBV5-6 and TRBJ2-3, with 10 bases matching TRBD2. V lost 1 base and J lost 3; bases outside the gene matches: 5. Germline lookup yields CDR1 SGHDT and CDR2 YYEEEE. This CDR3 contains 16 residues. The CDR3 region has the DNA TGTGCCAGCAGCTTGCGGTCTAGCGGGAGAACAGATACGCAGTATTTT. Translated: CASSLRSSGRTDTQYF.

The V gene is TRBV5-1, the J gene TRBJ1-5, with TRBD1 as a possible D gene (5 bases). V lost 3 bases to trimming and J lost 5 bases, with 9 bases between them. The germline gives CDR1 SGHRS, CDR2 YFSETQ. This CDR3 is built from 13 residues. CDR3 in DNA: TGCGCCAGCAGCTGGGGGTCGGATCAGCCCCAGCATTTT. Amino acids: CASSWGSDQPQHF. Full variable domain (outside the CDR3, taken from reference TRBV5-1 and TRBJ1-5): KAGVTQTPRYLIKTRGQQVTLSCSPISGHRSVSWYQQTPGQGLQFLFEYFSETQRNKGNFPGRFSGRQFSNSRSEMNVSTLELGDSALYLCASSWGSDQPQHFGDGTRLSIL.

The chain couples TRBV29-1 to TRBJ2-7; 8 bases align to TRBD1. The CDR3 consists of 13 residues. V gave up 2 bases and J gave up 6 bases; unmatched junction bases: 6. Germline V lookup: CDR1 SQVTM, CDR2 ANQGSEA. The CDR3 DNA reads TGCAGCGTTGAATTTGACAGGGGAGGCGAGCAGTACTTC. Protein sequence: CSVEFDRGGEQYF.